The clone carrying this T cell receptor (beta chain) was detected a few times. The CDR3 extends over 19 amino acids. From germline, CDR1 is SGHRS and CDR2 YFSETQ. With 3 bases clipped from V and 3 bases from J, the junction kept 17 bases outside the gene matches. With a J-beta primer mix and a sample-barcoded 5' primer, a second PCR ran about 6 to 11 cycles. TCRdb re-analysed the 5' RACE reads in MiXCR, keeping a single row per CDR3 protein. The data contain 540,000 or so distinct CDR3 sequences, more than 20% of them seen just once; the ten biggest clones take up around 10%. This entry is derived from a study of blood T cells in healthy people across ages. Looking at the study overall: Capturing about one barcoded beta molecule per two T cells was achieved by template switching.

Per individual sample, total RNA of at least 6 micrograms was extracted. These same records also appear under a second study, on T cells of mothers and their children.

The receptor's source is a boy younger than 18 in good health. V gene TRBV5-1 combines with J gene TRBJ2-7; TRBD2 aligns across 11 bases. Input material: blood. The CDR3 DNA reads as TGCGCCAGCAGCTCACTACCAGTACCGGGACTAGCGGAGAACTACGAGCAGTACTTC. This translates into CASSSLPVPGLAENYEQYF.